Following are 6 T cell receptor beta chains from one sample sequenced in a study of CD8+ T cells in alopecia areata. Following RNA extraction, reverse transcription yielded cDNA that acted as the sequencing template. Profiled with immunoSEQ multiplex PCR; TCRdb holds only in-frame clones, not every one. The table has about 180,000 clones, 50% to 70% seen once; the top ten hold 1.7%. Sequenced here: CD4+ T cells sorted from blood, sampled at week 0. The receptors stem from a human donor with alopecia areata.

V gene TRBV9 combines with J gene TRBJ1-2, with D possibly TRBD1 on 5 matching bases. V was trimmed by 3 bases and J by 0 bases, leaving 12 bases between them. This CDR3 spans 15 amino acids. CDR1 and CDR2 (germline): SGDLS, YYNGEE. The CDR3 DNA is TGTGCCAGCAGCGAGACAGCGCTAGCTAACTATGGCTACACCTTC. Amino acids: CASSETALANYGYTF. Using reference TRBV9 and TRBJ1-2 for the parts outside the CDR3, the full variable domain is DSGVTQTPKHLITATGQRVTLRCSPRSGDLSVYWYQQSLDQGLQFLIQYYNGEERAKGNILERFSAQQFPDLHSELNLSSLELGDSALYFCASSETALANYGYTFGSGTRLTVV.

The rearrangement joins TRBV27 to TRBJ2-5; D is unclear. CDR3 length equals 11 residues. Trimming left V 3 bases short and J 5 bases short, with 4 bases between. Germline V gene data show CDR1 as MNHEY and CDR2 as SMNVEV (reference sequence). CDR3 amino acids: CASSFQETQYF. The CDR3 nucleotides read TGTGCCAGCAGTTTCCAGGAGACCCAGTACTTC.

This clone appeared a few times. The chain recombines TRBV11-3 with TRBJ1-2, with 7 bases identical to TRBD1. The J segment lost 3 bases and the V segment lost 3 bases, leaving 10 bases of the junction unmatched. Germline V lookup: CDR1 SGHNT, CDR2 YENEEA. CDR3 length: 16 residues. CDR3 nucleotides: TGTGCCAGCAGCTTTTCACAAGGGGGCGGCGACTATGGCTACACCTTC. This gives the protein CASSFSQGGGDYGYTF.

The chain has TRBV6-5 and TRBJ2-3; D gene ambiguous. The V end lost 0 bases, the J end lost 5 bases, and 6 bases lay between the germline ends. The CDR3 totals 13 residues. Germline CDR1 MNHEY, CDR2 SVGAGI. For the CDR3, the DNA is TGTGCCAGCAGTTACTCCCCAGGAGATACGCAGTATTTT. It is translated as CASSYSPGDTQYF.

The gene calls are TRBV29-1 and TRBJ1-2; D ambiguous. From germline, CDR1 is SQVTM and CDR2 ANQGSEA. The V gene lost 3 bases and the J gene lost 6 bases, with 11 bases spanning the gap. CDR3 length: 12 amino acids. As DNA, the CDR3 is TGCAGCGTTGAGGGGAGCGGGGATGGCTACACCTTC. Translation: CSVEGSGDGYTF.

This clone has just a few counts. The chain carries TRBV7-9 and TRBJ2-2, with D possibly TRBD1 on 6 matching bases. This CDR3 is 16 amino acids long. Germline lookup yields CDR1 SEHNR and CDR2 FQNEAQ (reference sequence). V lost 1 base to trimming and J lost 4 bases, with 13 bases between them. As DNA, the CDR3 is TGTGCCAGCAGCTTAGATCCTACAGGGAGCACCGGGGAGCTGTTTTTT. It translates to CASSLDPTGSTGELFF.